This T cell receptor (beta chain) is drawn from a study of blood T cell repertoires in COVID-19. Background on the study: Samples came from the United States, Italy and Spain, spanning acute and convalescent COVID-19.

Profiling relied on immunoSEQ multiplex PCR, and the TCRdb table lists in-frame clones only, not all of them. Counted here are hundreds of thousands of clones, under 90% occurring once; the ten biggest clones make up about 1.7%. Trimming cost V 7 bases and J 2 bases; bases outside gene matches: 3. CDR1 MGHRA and CDR2 YSYEKL come from the germline V gene. CDR3 size: 13 residues. Recruitment covered about 25 US areas and drew participants whose ages spanned roughly 18 to 100 years. Recovered status in Cohort 3 required two negative PCRs, clearance, or symptom resolution. The clonotype comes from a man aged 40-50 years who had recovered from COVID-19. Input material: PBMCs or T cells enriched from blood (not recorded which). This chain links TRBV4-1 with TRBJ2-3; 7 bases map to TRBD2. CDR3: CASMTSFTDTQYF. The CDR3 nucleotides read TGCGCCAGCATGACTAGCTTCACAGATACGCAGTATTTT.